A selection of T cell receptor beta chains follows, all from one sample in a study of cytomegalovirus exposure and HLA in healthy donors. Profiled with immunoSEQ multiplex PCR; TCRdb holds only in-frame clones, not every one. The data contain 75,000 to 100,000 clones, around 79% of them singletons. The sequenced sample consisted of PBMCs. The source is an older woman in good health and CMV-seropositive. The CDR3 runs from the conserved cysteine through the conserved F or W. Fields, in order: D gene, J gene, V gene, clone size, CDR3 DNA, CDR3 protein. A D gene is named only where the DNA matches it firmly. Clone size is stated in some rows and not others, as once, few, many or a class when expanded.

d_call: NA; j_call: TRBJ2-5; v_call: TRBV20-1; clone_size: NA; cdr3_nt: TGCAGTGCTAGCGAAGAGACCCAGTACTTC; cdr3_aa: CSASEETQYF
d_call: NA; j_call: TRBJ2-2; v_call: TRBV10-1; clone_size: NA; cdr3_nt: TGCGCCAGCAGTGAGTCGGGCAGCTACACCGGGGAGCTGTTTTTT; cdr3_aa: CASSESGSYTGELFF
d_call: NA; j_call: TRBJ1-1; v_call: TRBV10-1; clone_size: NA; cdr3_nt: TGCGCCAGCAGTGAATCAGGGCGGACTGAAGCTTTCTTT; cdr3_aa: CASSESGRTEAFF
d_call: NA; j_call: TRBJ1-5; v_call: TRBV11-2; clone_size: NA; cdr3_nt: TGTGCCAGCAGGCACAGGGTCAATCAGCCCCAGCATTTT; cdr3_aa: CASRHRVNQPQHF
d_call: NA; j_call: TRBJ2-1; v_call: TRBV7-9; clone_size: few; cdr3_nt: TGTGCCAGCAGCTTAGTTGTGACTAGTCTCAATGAGCAGTTCTTC; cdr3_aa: CASSLVVTSLNEQFF
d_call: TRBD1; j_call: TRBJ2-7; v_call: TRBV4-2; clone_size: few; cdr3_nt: TGTGCCAGCAGCCAACAGGGGGGACAGGGCGCCTACGAGCAGTACTTC; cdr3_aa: CASSQQGGQGAYEQYF
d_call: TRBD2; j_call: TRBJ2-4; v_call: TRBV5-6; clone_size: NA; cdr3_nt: TGTGCCAGCAGCCCGTCGGGACTAGCGGGGGGGCTTGCCAAAAACATTCAGTACTTC; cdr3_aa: CASSPSGLAGGLAKNIQYF
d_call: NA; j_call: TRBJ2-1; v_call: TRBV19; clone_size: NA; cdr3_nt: TGTGCCAGTAGCCTTTCCAGGTCCTGGGATGAGCAGTTCTTC; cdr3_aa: CASSLSRSWDEQFF
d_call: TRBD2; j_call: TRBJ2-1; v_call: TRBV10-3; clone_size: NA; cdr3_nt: TGTGCCATCAGTGCGGGGGGTTTATTCAATGAGCAGTTCTTC; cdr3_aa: CAISAGGLFNEQFF
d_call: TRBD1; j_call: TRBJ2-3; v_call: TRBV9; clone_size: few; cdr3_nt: TGTGCCAGCAGCGTAGTCGGGACAGGCACAGATACGCAGTATTTT; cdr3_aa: CASSVVGTGTDTQYF
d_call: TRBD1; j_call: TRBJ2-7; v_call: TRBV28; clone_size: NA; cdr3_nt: TGTGCCAGCAGTACCCGGGACAGGGCCATTTACGAGCAGTACTTC; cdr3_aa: CASSTRDRAIYEQYF
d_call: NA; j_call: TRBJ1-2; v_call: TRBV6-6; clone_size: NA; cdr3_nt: TGTGCCAGCGGGGCGGGGGCGGGAGGCTACACCTTC; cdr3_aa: CASGAGAGGYTF
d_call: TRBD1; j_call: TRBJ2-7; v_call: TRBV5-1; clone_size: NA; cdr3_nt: TGCGCCAGCAGCTTGGAGAGGGGGCTTGAGCAGTACTTC; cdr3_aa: CASSLERGLEQYF
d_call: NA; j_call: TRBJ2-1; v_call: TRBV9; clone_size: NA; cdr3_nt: TGTGCCAGCAGCGTTAATGCGGTCTCCTACAATGAGCAGTTCTTC; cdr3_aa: CASSVNAVSYNEQFF
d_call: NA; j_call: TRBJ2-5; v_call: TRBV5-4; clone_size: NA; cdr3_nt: TGTGCCAGCAGCTTGAAGCGCTCCGAGACCCAGTACTTC; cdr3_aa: CASSLKRSETQYF
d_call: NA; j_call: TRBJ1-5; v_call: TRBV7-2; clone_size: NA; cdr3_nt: TGTGCCAGCAGCCTCCCGGAGGACTATAGCAATCAGCCCCAGCATTTT; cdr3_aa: CASSLPEDYSNQPQHF
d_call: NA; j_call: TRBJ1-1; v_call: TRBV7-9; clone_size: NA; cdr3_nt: TGTGCCAGCAGTTCAGGGGCGCAGGACACTGAAGCTTTCTTT; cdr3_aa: CASSSGAQDTEAFF
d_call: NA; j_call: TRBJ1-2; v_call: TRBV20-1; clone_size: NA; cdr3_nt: TGCAGCCCCAGGAGGAGCTACACCTTC; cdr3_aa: CSPRRSYTF
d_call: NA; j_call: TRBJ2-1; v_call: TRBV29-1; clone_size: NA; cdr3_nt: TGCAGCGTTGACCGACAGTGGACGGGTGAGCAGTTCTTC; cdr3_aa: CSVDRQWTGEQFF
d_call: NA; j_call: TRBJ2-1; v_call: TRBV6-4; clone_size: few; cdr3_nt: TGTGCCAGCAGTATGGGAGAATCCTACAATGAGCAGTTCTTC; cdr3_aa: CASSMGESYNEQFF
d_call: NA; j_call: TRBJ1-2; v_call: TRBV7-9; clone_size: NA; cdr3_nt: TGTGCCAGCAGCCTCGTTTCGAACTATGGCTACACCTTC; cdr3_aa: CASSLVSNYGYTF
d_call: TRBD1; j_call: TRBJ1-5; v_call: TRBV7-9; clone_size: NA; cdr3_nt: TGTTCCAGCAGCTTTAGTGGGACAGAGCTCAATCAGCCCCAGCATTTT; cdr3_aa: CSSSFSGTELNQPQHF
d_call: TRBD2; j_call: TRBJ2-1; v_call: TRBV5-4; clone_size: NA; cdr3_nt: TGTGCCAGCACCTCCCGGGGGGGAGGGCCATACAATGAGCAGTTCTTC; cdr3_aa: CASTSRGGGPYNEQFF
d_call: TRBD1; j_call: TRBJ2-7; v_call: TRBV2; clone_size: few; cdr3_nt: TGTGCCAGCTCAGAGAACGGACAGGGGCTGGGTGAGCAGTACTTC; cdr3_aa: CASSENGQGLGEQYF
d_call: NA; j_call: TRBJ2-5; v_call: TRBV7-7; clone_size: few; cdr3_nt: TGTGCTAGCAGCTCTCTGAGCGGCCACCAAGAGACCCAGTACTTC; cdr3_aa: CASSSLSGHQETQYF
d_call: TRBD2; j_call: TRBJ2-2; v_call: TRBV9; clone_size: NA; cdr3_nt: TGTGCCAGCAGCGTGACCCCGGGAGGGCCTCCCGGGGAGCTGTTTTTT; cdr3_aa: CASSVTPGGPPGELFF
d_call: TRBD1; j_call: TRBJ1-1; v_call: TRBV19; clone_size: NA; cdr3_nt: TGTGCCAGTAGGGACAGGGGGTCCCCCAACACTGAAGCTTTCTTT; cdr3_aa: CASRDRGSPNTEAFF
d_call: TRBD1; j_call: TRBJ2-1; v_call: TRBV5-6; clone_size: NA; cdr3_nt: TGTGCCAGCAGCTTACCAGGGGGAGTTGGGCACAATGAGCAGTTCTTC; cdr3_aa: CASSLPGGVGHNEQFF
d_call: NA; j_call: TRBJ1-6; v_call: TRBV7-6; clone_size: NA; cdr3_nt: TGTGCCAGCAGCTTAGGGCCAGGAAATAATTCACCCCTCCACTTT; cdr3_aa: CASSLGPGNNSPLHF
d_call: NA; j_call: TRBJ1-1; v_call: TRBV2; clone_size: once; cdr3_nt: TGTGCCAGCATAGCAGGGAGGGAGGACACTGAAGCTTTCTTT; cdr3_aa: CASIAGREDTEAFF
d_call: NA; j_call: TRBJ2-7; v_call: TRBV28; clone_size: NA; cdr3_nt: TGTGCCAGCAGTCTATATTACTACGAGCAGTACTTC; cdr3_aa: CASSLYYYEQYF
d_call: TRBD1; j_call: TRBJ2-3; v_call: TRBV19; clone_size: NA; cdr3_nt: TGTGCCAGTAGTCCTCGACAGGGGGTGAGCACAGATACGCAGTATTTT; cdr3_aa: CASSPRQGVSTDTQYF
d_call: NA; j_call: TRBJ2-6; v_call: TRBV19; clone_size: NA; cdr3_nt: TGTGCCAGTAGTCTACGCGCAGGGGCCAACGTCCTGACTTTC; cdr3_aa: CASSLRAGANVLTF
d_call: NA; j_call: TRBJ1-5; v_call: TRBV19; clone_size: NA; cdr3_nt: TGTGCCAGTAAAGGCGGGAGCCATCTCAATCAGCCCCAGCATTTT; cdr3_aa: CASKGGSHLNQPQHF
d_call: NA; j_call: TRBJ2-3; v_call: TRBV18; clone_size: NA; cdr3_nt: TGTGTCAGCTCACCACGGGGCAGACACACAGATACGCAGTATTTT; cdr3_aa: CVSSPRGRHTDTQYF
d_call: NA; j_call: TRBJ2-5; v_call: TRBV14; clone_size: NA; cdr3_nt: TGTGCCAGCAGCCAAGCGATGGCAGGGGTTAAGTACTTC; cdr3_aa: CASSQAMAGVKYF
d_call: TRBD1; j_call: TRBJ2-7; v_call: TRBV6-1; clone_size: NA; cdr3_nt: TGTGCCAGCACCTCGGACAGGCCTCCACCCTCCGAGCAGTACTTC; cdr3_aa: CASTSDRPPPSEQYF
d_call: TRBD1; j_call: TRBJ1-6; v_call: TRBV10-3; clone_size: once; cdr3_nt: TGTGCCATCAGTCTTACGGACAGGGGGCAAAATTCACCCCTCCACTTT; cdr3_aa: CAISLTDRGQNSPLHF
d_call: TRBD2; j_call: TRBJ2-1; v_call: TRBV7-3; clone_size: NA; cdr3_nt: TGTGCCAGCAGCTTAAGGAGCGGGAGGGCCGATAATGAGCAGTTCTTC; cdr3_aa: CASSLRSGRADNEQFF
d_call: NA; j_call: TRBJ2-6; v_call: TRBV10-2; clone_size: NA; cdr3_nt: TGCGCCAGCAGGGCCAGCTCTGGGGCCAACGTCCTGACTTTC; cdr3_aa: CASRASSGANVLTF
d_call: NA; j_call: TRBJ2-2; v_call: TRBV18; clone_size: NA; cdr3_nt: TGTGCCAGCTCACCACCTAGCGAGCTAACCGGGGAGCTGTTTTTT; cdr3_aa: CASSPPSELTGELFF